These 10 T cell receptor beta chains were sequenced from one sample in a study of post-analysis software for immune sequencing data (dated by TCRdb to 2013 to 2016). The study at large found these results: Four to six TRBV segments, including TRBV5-6, TRBV5-1 and TRBV20-1, were significantly more frequent in patients than controls.

Libraries were constructed by PCR. The sequencer listed for this sample is Illumina HiSeq 2500. Unique molecular identifiers were incorporated into TCR beta cDNA libraries to reduce PCR and sequencing biases. The public reads were reprocessed in TCRdb via fastp at Q25 and MiXCR, keeping in-frame beta chains. One record per CDR3 amino acid sequence lists the most common genes and DNA. In all, the sample holds hundreds of thousands of distinct CDR3 sequences, and 25% to 30% of those were seen once. Together, the top ten hold 0.56% of the sample. No cognate antigen is known for these TCRs. The sample comprised blood. These receptors originate from a girl under 18 with multiple sclerosis.

The rearrangement uses TRBV20-1 and TRBJ2-7; D is undetermined. This CDR3 has 15 residues. The germline V and J ends were trimmed by 2 bases and 4 bases, with 18 bases remaining between them. CDR1 is DFQATT, CDR2 SNEGSKA, per germline (reference sequence). CDR3: CSARPAVAIQYEQYF. The DNA for the CDR3 is TGCAGTGCTAGACCAGCAGTAGCTATCCAATACGAGCAGTACTTC.

This clonotype was counted a few times. The chain carries TRBV4-1 and TRBJ1-4; unclear D gene. The CDR3 has 14 residues. Germline values: CDR1 MGHRA, CDR2 YSYEKL. Trimming took 1 base from V and 4 from J, leaving 7 bases between them. The CDR3 coding sequence is TGCGCCAGCAGCCAAGGGGGTCTTAATGAAAAACTGTTTTTT. This sequence encodes CASSQGGLNEKLFF.

The chain links TRBV7-8 to TRBJ2-1, with TRBD2 matching over 9 bases. Germline trimming cut 6 bases from V and 7 bases from J; bases unmatched to any gene: 10. This CDR3 contains 15 residues. Germline V CDR1 and CDR2: SGHVS, FQNEAQ. The CDR3: CASRGGLGLANEQFF. The CDR3 DNA reads as TGTGCCAGCAGAGGGGGCCTGGGACTAGCTAATGAGCAGTTCTTC.

This clonotype occurred a few times. This chain joins TRBV7-9 and TRBJ2-1; D uncertain. Trimming cost V 6 bases and J 6 bases, with 9 bases left between them. The CDR3 consists of 12 residues. Germline V lookup: CDR1 SEHNR, CDR2 FQNEAQ (reference sequence). The CDR3 nucleotides are TGTGCCAGCAGACCAGGAGTCAATGAGCAGTTCTTC. It translates to CASRPGVNEQFF.

The V gene is TRBV14, the J gene TRBJ2-3; D is uncertain. The CDR3 has 13 residues. The V end lost 3 bases, the J end lost 4 bases, and 8 bases lay between the germline ends. Germline values: CDR1 SGHDN, CDR2 FVKESK. For the CDR3, the DNA is TGTGCCAGCAGCCATGGGTCCCCAGATACGCAGTATTTT. Its translation is CASSHGSPDTQYF. Complete variable domain (other parts from reference TRBV14 and TRBJ2-3): EAGVTQFPSHSVIEKGQTVTLRCDPISGHDNLYWYRRVMGKEIKFLLHFVKESKQDESGMPNNRFLAERTGGTYSTLKVQPAELEDSGVYFCASSHGSPDTQYFGPGTRLTVL.

This chain links TRBV2 with TRBJ2-7, with 10 nucleotides matching TRBD1. There are 13 residues in the CDR3. Germline-derived CDR1 and CDR2 are SNHLY and FYNNEI. The ends lost 11 bases at V and 5 bases at J; junction bases unmatched: 9. CDR3 sequence: CAGRTGGSNEQYF. The CDR3 DNA sequence: TGTGCCGGTCGGACAGGGGGAAGCAACGAGCAGTACTTC.

The sample holds a few counts of this clonotype. The chain uses TRBV7-9 and TRBJ2-1; D not certain. The V end was cut by 4 bases, the J end by 7 bases, with 14 bases between. CDR3 length: 14 residues. CDR1 is SEHNR, CDR2 FQNEAQ, per germline (reference sequence). CDR3 DNA: TGTGCCAGCAGCTCAGTCACACAGCGAAATGAGCAGTTCTTC. Translating it yields CASSSVTQRNEQFF.

In its sample, this clonotype was seen many times. The chain carries TRBV29-1 and TRBJ2-5; D is unclear. In germline, CDR1 is SQVTM, CDR2 ANQGSEA. This CDR3 has 10 residues. V gave up 5 bases and J gave up 5 bases, with 6 bases separating them. CDR3 amino acids: CSVRPETQYF. The CDR3 region has the DNA TGCAGCGTTCGTCCGGAGACCCAGTACTTC.

This rearrangement joins TRBV11-1 to TRBJ2-2; 9 bases match TRBD1. J was trimmed by 4 bases and V by 2 bases; bases with no gene match: 2. There are 15 residues in the CDR3. Germline CDR1 SGHAT, CDR2 FQDESV (reference sequence). CDR3 sequence reads: CASSLNRGLTGELFF. The CDR3 region has the DNA TGTGCCAGCAGCTTAAACAGGGGGCTCACCGGGGAGCTGTTTTTT.

The V gene is TRBV6-6, the J gene TRBJ2-1, with 8 bases that match TRBD2. The J call may be wrong; the DNA end is better matched by TRBJ2-7. CDR3 size: 16 residues. Germline V CDR1 and CDR2: MNHNY, SVGAGI (reference sequence). CDR3 protein: CASSSASGRGYNEQYF. For the CDR3, the DNA is TGTGCCAGCAGTTCCGCGAGCGGGAGAGGGTACAATGAGCAGTACTTC.